These T cell receptor beta chains were read from a single sample in a study of CD8+CD57+ T cells in acquired aplastic anemia. One entry per CDR3 protein, called by TCRdb with MiXCR from the reads. The sample lists 150,000 to 200,000 distinct CDR3 sequences; roughly 50% were seen once. Sequencing input: sorted CD4+, CD8+, or CD8+CD57+ T cells (not recorded which) from PBMCs. All receptors derive from a human donor with aplastic anemia. CDR3s include the opening cysteine and the closing phenylalanine or tryptophan. Fields, in order: clone size, V gene, D gene, J gene, CDR3 DNA, CDR3 protein. The D gene is left open where the match is weak. Clone size is given for some rows only: seen once, a few or many times, or a class if the clone is expanded.

many,TRBV9,-,TRBJ1-2,TGTGCCAGCAGCGTAGCTACGTCGATGGGAGGGGCGGTCTATGGCTACACCTTC,CASSVATSMGGAVYGYTF
-,TRBV19,-,TRBJ2-3,TGTGCCAGTAGTTTCGGGGCGGATACGCAGTATTTT,CASSFGADTQYF
many,TRBV5-8,-,TRBJ2-3,TGTGCCAGCAGCCCCGGGCCGGTAGAGGAGTATTTT,CASSPGPVEEYF
many,TRBV7-2,-,TRBJ2-7,TGTGCCAGCAGCCCCGGGCTCTACGAGCAGTACTTC,CASSPGLYEQYF
-,TRBV10-3,-,TRBJ1-2,TGTGCCATCAGTGAAAAGAAAGGGGTATACGGCTACACCTTC,CAISEKKGVYGYTF
few,TRBV6-1,-,TRBJ2-7,TGTGCCAGCAGTAAGAGGACAGTCAGTTCCCACGAGCAGTACTTC,CASSKRTVSSHEQYF
-,TRBV15,TRBD2,TRBJ2-7,TGTGCCACCAGCAGAACTAGCGGGAGGCACTCCTACGAGCAGTACTTC,CATSRTSGRHSYEQYF
-,TRBV5-1,-,TRBJ2-7,TGCGCCAGCAGCTTGGCGACAGGCATGGTGGATTACGAGCAGTACTTC,CASSLATGMVDYEQYF
-,TRBV20-1,-,TRBJ2-2,TGCAGTGCGGTCGACAGGAACACCGGGGAGCTGTTTTTT,CSAVDRNTGELFF
once,TRBV10-1,-,TRBJ2-7,TGCGCCAGCAGCGCAGACGTAGGGTCCTACGAGCAGTACTTC,CASSADVGSYEQYF
-,TRBV11-2,TRBD2,TRBJ2-5,TGTGCCAGCAGTCGTACTAGCGGGGGCTACACAGAGACCCAGTACTTC,CASSRTSGGYTETQYF
-,TRBV20-1,TRBD1,TRBJ1-2,TGCAGTGGACAGGGGGAATATGGCTACACCTTC,CSGQGEYGYTF
-,TRBV6-1,-,TRBJ2-1,TGTGCCAGCACCACTGGGCCGACCCGCTCCTACAATGAGCAGTTCTTC,CASTTGPTRSYNEQFF
many,TRBV5-1,-,TRBJ2-7,TGCGCCAGCAGCCCTCCCGGGAAAACCTACGAGCAGTACTTC,CASSPPGKTYEQYF
few,TRBV6-2/TRBV6-3,-,TRBJ2-7,TGTGCCAGCAGTCAGACAGAAAACTACGAGCAGTACTTC,CASSQTENYEQYF
-,TRBV19,TRBD2,TRBJ2-1,TGTGCCGGTAGTAAACCGGGGCTAGCGGGAAACAATGAGCAGTTCTTC,CAGSKPGLAGNNEQFF
-,TRBV20-1,-,TRBJ2-1,TGCAGTGCTAGGGGGGGCCCCGGCAATGAGCAGTTCTTC,CSARGGPGNEQFF
-,TRBV11-1,TRBD2,TRBJ2-1,TGTGCCTGCAGCTCCGGCGGGGGGGCCTTCAATGAGCAGTTCTTC,CACSSGGGAFNEQFF
many,TRBV7-2,TRBD2,TRBJ2-2,TGTGCCAGCAGCCGAGCGGGGTACGGGGAGCTGTTTTTT,CASSRAGYGELFF
-,TRBV7-9,-,TRBJ1-1,TGTGCCAGCAGCCAGAGACAGGTGAACACTGAAGCTTTCTTT,CASSQRQVNTEAFF
few,TRBV15,-,TRBJ2-7,TGTGCCACCAGCAGAGTTGACGCAGGATACGAGCAGTACTTC,CATSRVDAGYEQYF
-,TRBV7-7,TRBD1,TRBJ2-5,TGTGCTAGCAGCTTCGGACAGGGCGGAGAGACCCAGTACTTC,CASSFGQGGETQYF
many,TRBV14,-,TRBJ1-1,TGTGCCAGCAGCCAAGCGACTGAAGCTTTCTTT,CASSQATEAFF
few,TRBV27,-,TRBJ1-4,TGTGCCAGCAGTCCCCGTTGGACAGTAACTAATGAAAAACTGTTTTTT,CASSPRWTVTNEKLFF
few,TRBV10-3,TRBD1,TRBJ1-1,TGTGCCATCAGTGCAGGGGGCGCGGACACTGAAGCTTTCTTT,CAISAGGADTEAFF
many,TRBV12-3/TRBV12-4,-,TRBJ1-3,TGTGCCAGCAGCACACAGGTTAACACCATATATTTT,CASSTQVNTIYF
-,TRBV6-1,-,TRBJ2-7,TGTGCCAGCAGTGATAACGAGCAGTACTTC,CASSDNEQYF
many,TRBV10-3,TRBD1,TRBJ1-1,TGTGCCGCCAAGGGACAGGCGAACACTGAAGCTTTCTTT,CAAKGQANTEAFF
many,TRBV7-9,TRBD2,TRBJ2-1,TGTGCCAGCAGCTCGGGGACTAGCGGGAGCGATGAGCAGTTCTTC,CASSSGTSGSDEQFF
many,TRBV4-3,-,TRBJ2-5,TGCGCCAGCAGCCAGGCCCCCGGCGGTCAAGAGACCCAGTACTTC,CASSQAPGGQETQYF
many,TRBV20-1,-,TRBJ2-7,TGCAGTGCTAGACCCCGGGCCCCGATAGGAGGCGAGCAGTACTTC,CSARPRAPIGGEQYF
few,TRBV19,TRBD2,TRBJ2-1,TGTGCCAGTAGTACGACTAGCGGTTACAATGAGCAGTTCTTC,CASSTTSGYNEQFF
many,TRBV7-9,-,TRBJ1-1,TGTGCCAGCAGCAACGAATGGGCGCCCGCTTTCTTT,CASSNEWAPAFF
-,TRBV2,TRBD1,TRBJ1-3,TGTGCCAGCAGGGACGGGACAGGGGGGAACACCATACATTTT,CASRDGTGGNTIHF
many,TRBV20-1,TRBD1,TRBJ2-7,TGCAGTGCTAGATACTCCGACAGGGGGGGACTCTACGAGCAGTACTTC,CSARYSDRGGLYEQYF
few,TRBV20-1,-,TRBJ1-6,TGCAGTGCCACGGACAGCCATAATTCACCCCTCCACTTT,CSATDSHNSPLHF
-,TRBV7-6,-,TRBJ2-2,TGTGCCAGCAGCCGAGACCTCACCGGGGAGCTGTTTTTT,CASSRDLTGELFF
many,TRBV7-2,-,TRBJ2-5,TGTGCCAGCAGCCGATTCCAAGAGACCCAGTACTTC,CASSRFQETQYF